This TCR beta chain stems from a study of OX40 agonist ivuxolimab in advanced cancers. Looking at the study overall: Ivuxolimab is a fully human IgG2 antibody that activates OX40 (CD134). Earlier treatment with anti-PD-1, anti-PD-L1 or anti-CTLA-4 was permitted, and 35% to 45% had received some. Study-wide points: The authors did not determine the antigen specificity of the expanded peripheral T cells. There was clonal expansion of CD4+ and CD8+ blood T cells by week 6 at 0.1 to 3.0 mg/kg.

Profiled with immunoSEQ multiplex PCR; TCRdb holds only in-frame clones, not every one. The repertoire holds tens of thousands of clones, with about 82% as singletons. In this sample, this clone turned up once. What it recognizes is unknown. Germline CDR1 LNHNV, CDR2 YYDKDF (reference sequence). Trimming cost V 3 bases and J 2 bases, with 17 bases left between them. The CDR3 runs 16 residues. V usage is TRBV15 and J usage is TRBJ2-7; D may correspond to TRBD1 or TRBD2 (5 bases each). The input for sequencing was CD4+ or CD8+ T cells sorted from blood, taken in a trial of the OX40 agonist ivuxolimab. The TCR was taken from an adult with an advanced solid tumor such as melanoma, head and neck, liver or kidney cancer. The CDR3 DNA is TGTGCCACCAGCAGCCTTACCGGGGCCAGAGCCTACGAGCAGTACTTC. The encoded protein is CATSSLTGARAYEQYF.